This T cell receptor (beta chain) emerged from a study of blood T cell repertoires in COVID-19. For the study at large: T cells, B-cell-depleted T cells, or PBMCs supplied cDNA or gDNA.

Germline assignment: CDR1 SGHRS and CDR2 YFSETQ. V shed 2 bases and J shed 7 bases, with 15 bases lying between them. This CDR3 comprises 15 residues. In the original analysis: Nucleated cell counts were estimated from reference gene primer amplification. Only in-frame clones appear in the TCRdb table, and some are missing; sequencing was by immunoSEQ multiplex PCR. V, J and clone size are taken as reported in that table, and D and trimming were inferred from the DNA itself. The sample includes around 80,000 clones, about 83% seen only once; the top ten take under 35%. This receptor was identified in a woman older than 75 with acute or convalescent COVID-19. Input material: peripheral blood. This chain uses TRBV5-1 with TRBJ2-2; D is perhaps TRBD2 (5 bases). CDR3 sequence (DNA): TGCGCCAGCAGCTTAATTAGCGCTACAAGCGGGGAGCTGTTTTTT. The encoded protein is CASSLISATSGELFF.